This entry is about one T cell receptor beta chain. Enrolment of Seattle patients took place during active infection, and they were followed longitudinally. Germline V lookup: CDR1 LNHDA, CDR2 SQIVND (reference sequence). Trimming took 4 bases from V and 9 from J; bases not matched to a gene: 6. This CDR3 is built from 13 residues. This sample stems from a study of blood T cell repertoires in COVID-19. Study-level information: Material from acute and convalescent COVID-19 was sourced from the United States, Italy and Spain.

In the authors' workflow: Amplification of reference gene primers was used by the study to estimate nucleated cell counts. The table came from immunoSEQ multiplex PCR; TCRdb's copy has only in-frame clones and leaves some out. V and J calls and clone size are given by that table; D and trimming were obtained from the DNA. The sample consists of about 190,000 clones, 80% to 85% of them appearing once. Sequencing was done on a sample of peripheral blood. This clonotype originated in a woman of 80 years or more with COVID-19, enrolled during active disease. J is TRBJ2-1 and V is TRBV19; 7 nucleotides agree with TRBD2. CDR3 protein: CASSSSSGLEQFF. The CDR3 DNA is TGTGCCAGTAGTAGCTCTAGCGGACTTGAGCAGTTCTTC. The variable domain in full, with the rest retrieved from reference TRBV19 and TRBJ2-1, is DGGITQSPKYLFRKEGQNVTLSCEQNLNHDAMYWYRQDPGQGLRLIYYSQIVNDFQKGDIAEGYSVSREKKESFPLTVTSAQKNPTAFYLCASSSSSGLEQFFGPGTRLTVL.